The T cell receptor (beta chain) under discussion was sequenced for a study of shared clonotypes between healthy human individuals. The CDR3 has 14 amino acids. V shed 5 bases and J shed 8 bases, with 18 bases lying between them. Per germline, CDR1 MDHEN and CDR2 SYDVKM. Measured with immunoSEQ multiplex PCR; TCRdb has only the in-frame clones, and not every one. The data contain fewer than 3 million clones, under 95% of them seen just once; the ten biggest clones take up 0.37%. The sequence came from a young man in good health. Some clones in this sample may be carry-over from other donors' samples. Material: naive CD4+ T cells from PBMCs. The subset denotes: CD45RA+ positively selected. The rearrangement uses TRBV28 and TRBJ1-1; a weak D match, TRBD1 (6 bases). Here the CDR3 reads CASSVPGHSFEAFF. DNA of the CDR3: TGTGCCAGCAGTGTCCCGGGACACTCCTTCGAAGCTTTCTTT.